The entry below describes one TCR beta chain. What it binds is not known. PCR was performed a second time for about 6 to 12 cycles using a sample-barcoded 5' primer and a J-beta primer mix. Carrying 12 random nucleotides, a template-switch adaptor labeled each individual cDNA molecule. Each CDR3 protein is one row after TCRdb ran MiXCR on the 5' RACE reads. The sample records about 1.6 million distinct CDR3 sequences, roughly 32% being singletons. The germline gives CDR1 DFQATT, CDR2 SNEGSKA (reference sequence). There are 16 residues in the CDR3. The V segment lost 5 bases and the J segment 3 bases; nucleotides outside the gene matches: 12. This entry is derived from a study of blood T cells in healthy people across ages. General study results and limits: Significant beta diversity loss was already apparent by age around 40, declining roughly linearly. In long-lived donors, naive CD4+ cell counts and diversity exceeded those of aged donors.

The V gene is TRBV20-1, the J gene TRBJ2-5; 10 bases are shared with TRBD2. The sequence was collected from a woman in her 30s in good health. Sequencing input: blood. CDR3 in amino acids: CSAPPWPSGSKETQYF. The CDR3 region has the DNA TGCAGTGCTCCCCCTTGGCCTAGCGGGAGTAAAGAGACCCAGTACTTC.